This T cell receptor (beta chain) appears in the sequencing data of a study of Graves' ophthalmopathy and Graves' hyperthyroidism. This clonotype has a count of ten or more. RNA transcripts provided the template for amplifying TCR beta CDR3 regions. RT-PCR with HTBI primers came first, then second-round multiplex PCR. MiXCR was run by TCRdb on the multiplex PCR reads, yielding one entry per CDR3 protein. The sample lists roughly 500,000 distinct CDR3 sequences; roughly an eighth were seen once. There are 12 residues in the CDR3. Germline CDR1 and CDR2: SQVTM and ANQGSEA. The germline V and J ends were trimmed by 4 bases and 6 bases, with 13 bases remaining between them.

Specimen: blood. The TCR originated in a woman aged 25 to 39 with Graves' ophthalmopathy. This chain uses TRBV29-1 with TRBJ2-7; maybe TRBD1 (5 bases). The CDR3 coding sequence is TGCAGCGTTGGTGCAGGGTTCACCGAGCAGTACTTC. This encodes CSVGAGFTEQYF.